Below are 4 T cell receptor beta chains sequenced from a single sample in a study of chemoradiotherapy in HPV16-positive cancers. Sequencing was performed with immunoSEQ multiplex PCR; in TCRdb, only in-frame clones are kept and a portion is missing. The table has 53,000 or so clones, about nine tenths seen once. The sample here was blood, taken from a patient who underwent chemoradiotherapy. The origin of the receptors is a human donor with HPV-associated anogenital cancer.

The rearrangement uses TRBV7-6 and TRBJ2-5; unclear D gene. This CDR3 spans 15 amino acids. With 5 bases removed from V and 5 bases from J, the gap between germline ends came to 18 bases. Germline V gene sequence: CDR1 SGHVS, CDR2 FNYEAQ. Here the CDR3 reads CASSLTQAYVETQYF. The CDR3 DNA sequence: TGTGCCAGCAGCCTTACTCAGGCTTACGTGGAGACCCAGTACTTC. Supplemented by reference TRBV7-6 and TRBJ2-5, the full variable domain reads GAGVSQSPRYKVTKRGQDVALRCDPISGHVSLYWYRQALGQGPEFLTYFNYEAQQDKSGLPNDRFSAERPEGSISTLTIQRTEQRDSAMYRCASSLTQAYVETQYFGPGTRLLVL.

V gene TRBV7-9 combines with J gene TRBJ2-1; D gene unclear. Germline CDR1 is SEHNR and CDR2 is FQNEAQ (reference sequence). The CDR3 has 14 amino acids. V dropped 1 base and J dropped 8 bases, with 12 bases sitting between them. The CDR3 DNA sequence: TGTGCCAGCAGCTTAGAGGTGGTCGGGCATGAGCAGTTCTTC. Its translation: CASSLEVVGHEQFF.

The CDR3 here is CASSLDGDSVYEQYF. CDR3 DNA sequence: TGCGCCAGCAGCTTGGACGGGGACTCAGTCTACGAGCAGTACTTC. This rearrangement joins TRBV5-1 to TRBJ2-7, with TRBD2 as a possible D gene (6 bases). Between the trimmed V and J ends, which lost 0 bases and 3 bases, there was a span of 13 bases. Germline V CDR1 and CDR2: SGHRS, YFSETQ. The CDR3 runs to 15 residues.

The CDR3 spells CAWSRQGNQPQHF. CDR3 coding DNA: TGTGCCTGGTCGAGACAGGGAAATCAGCCCCAGCATTTT. The chain employs TRBV30 and TRBJ1-5, with 7 bases identical to TRBD1. CDR3 length equals 13 residues. J gave up 4 bases and V 5 bases, and 5 bases lay outside the gene matches. Germline lookup yields CDR1 GTSNPN and CDR2 SVGIG (reference sequence).